This T cell receptor (beta chain) was retrieved from a study of blood T cells in healthy people across ages. Findings and limits, study-wide: Roughly linear age-related decline in beta diversity appeared, significant by age about 40. Donors of long life had a larger count of naive CD4+ cells and greater diversity than aged donors.

The length of the CDR3 is 16 residues. Germline CDR1 SEHNR, CDR2 FQNEAQ (reference sequence). Extraction yielded at least 5 micrograms of total RNA per sample. Comments on this clonotype: Its antigen remains unidentified.

Using a J-beta primer mix together with a sample-barcoded 5' primer, a second PCR was run for roughly 6 to 11 cycles. A 12-random-nucleotide template-switch adaptor tagged each cDNA molecule. MiXCR, run by TCRdb on the 5' RACE reads, gives a single entry per CDR3 protein. The data hold under 1 million distinct CDR3 sequences, with under 55% observed a single time. This rearrangement joins TRBV7-9 to TRBJ2-5; D possibly uses TRBD1 or TRBD2 (6 bases each). The J call may be faulty, since TRBJ2-7 better matches the DNA end. This sequence originates from a man between 60 and 75 years old in good health. The sample was blood. The chain's CDR3 is CASSLGVGGNSYEQYF. Written as DNA, the CDR3 is TGTGCCAGCAGCTTAGGGGTGGGGGGCAACTCCTACGAGCAGTACTTC.